This entry lists 9 T cell receptor beta chains sequenced from one sample in a study of blood T cells in healthy people across ages. Together with a sample-barcoded 5' primer, a J-beta primer mix was included in a second PCR lasting roughly 6 to 12 cycles. TCRdb called the 5' RACE reads again in MiXCR, with one record for every CDR3 protein. In the table there are roughly 680,000 distinct CDR3 sequences, around 48% of which are singletons. Sequencing input: blood. Receptors originate from a woman in her sixties in good health.

V and J are TRBV20-1 and TRBJ2-5, with TRBD2 matching 13 bases. The germline CDR1 and CDR2 sequences are DFQATT and SNEGSKA (reference sequence). V shed 5 bases and J 11 bases; nucleotides not matched to a gene: 17. This CDR3 has 16 amino acids. In DNA form, the CDR3 reads TGCAGTGCTCCCCACGGACTAGCGGGAGTTGGTAATGAGCAGTACTTC. Translating gives CSAPHGLAGVGNEQYF.

In this sample, this clonotype turned up a few times. The chain employs TRBV7-9 and TRBJ1-2, with D tentatively TRBD1 (5 bases). V dropped 3 bases and J dropped 13 bases, with 15 bases sitting between them. The germline V gene encodes CDR1 SEHNR and CDR2 FQNEAQ (reference sequence). This CDR3 contains 12 residues. CDR3: CASSLGTQEVTF. The CDR3 DNA follows: TGTGCCAGCAGCTTGGGGACGCAGGAGGTCACCTTC.

Ten or more counts support this clonotype. The rearrangement uses TRBV10-3 and TRBJ2-5, with a tentative D call TRBD2 (6 bases). Germline V gives CDR1 ENHRY, CDR2 SYGVKD. The CDR3 runs 15 residues. V was shortened by 2 bases and J by 6 bases, with 16 bases between the two germline ends. CDR3: CAISEVGGANKTQYF. The DNA of the CDR3 is TGTGCCATCAGTGAGGTTGGAGGGGCAAATAAGACCCAGTACTTC.

The J gene is TRBJ2-1, the V gene TRBV9; a weak D match, TRBD2 (5 bases). In germline, CDR1 is SGDLS, CDR2 YYNGEE. The CDR3 has 15 residues. V was cut by 4 bases and J by 0 bases, with 11 bases left in between. The CDR3 region is CASSKSGSSYNEQFF. CDR3 nucleotide sequence: TGTGCCAGCAGCAAGAGCGGAAGCTCCTACAATGAGCAGTTCTTC.

This sequence joins TRBV14 and TRBJ2-3; D is perhaps TRBD2 (6 bases). V was clipped by 6 bases and J by 2 bases, with 12 bases between them. The CDR3 is 14 residues long. Germline V gives CDR1 SGHDN, CDR2 FVKESK. The CDR3 coding sequence is TGTGCCAGCAGTCTTAAGCGGGCCACAGATACGCAGTATTTT. Translating gives CASSLKRATDTQYF.

A word on this clonotype: A junction end diverges from the germline sequence, so it may reflect a read error. This chain uses TRBV15 with TRBJ2-5; 7 nucleotides line up with TRBD1. Germline values: CDR1 LNHNV, CDR2 YYDKDF (reference sequence). This CDR3 has 15 amino acids. The CDR3 reads CAASWAGTEQETQYF. The CDR3 DNA reads as TGTGCCGCCAGCTGGGCAGGGACAGAACAAGAGACCCAGTACTTC.

This clonotype has a handful of counts. This rearrangement joins TRBV27 to TRBJ2-3; D gene ambiguous. V shed 1 base and J shed 2 bases, with 4 bases lying between them. This CDR3 is built from 13 residues. Germline V gene lookup returns CDR1 MNHEY and CDR2 SMNVEV (reference sequence). The CDR3 sequence is CASSLFNTDTQYF. The CDR3 nucleotides read TGTGCCAGCAGTTTATTTAACACAGATACGCAGTATTTT.

The chain uses TRBV20-1 and TRBJ2-7, with 9 bases that match TRBD2. Germline assignment: CDR1 DFQATT and CDR2 SNEGSKA (reference sequence). The trim removed 0 bases at V and 2 bases at J, leaving 5 bases unmatched. This CDR3 region has 15 residues. CDR3 sequence: CSARDASGKTYEQYF. The DNA for the CDR3 is TGCAGTGCTAGAGATGCTAGCGGGAAGACCTACGAGCAGTACTTC.

The CDR3 nucleotides read TGCGCCAGCAGCCAAGGTCCCAATTCCGGGACAGGGACCGGGGAGACCCAGTACTTC. It specifies CASSQGPNSGTGTGETQYF. The genes are TRBV4-1 and TRBJ2-5; 9 nucleotides align to TRBD1. The CDR3 spans 19 residues. The trim removed 1 base at V and 5 bases at J, leaving 17 bases unmatched. Germline V gene sequence: CDR1 MGHRA, CDR2 YSYEKL.